The rows below give T cell receptor beta chains drawn from one sample of a study of blood T cells in healthy people across ages. Each CDR3 protein is one row after TCRdb ran MiXCR on the 5' RACE reads. Of almost 1 million distinct CDR3 sequences in the sample, 51% were seen once. The sample was blood. These receptors were taken from a woman aged 60-75 years in good health. The CDR3 runs from the conserved cysteine through the conserved F or W. Fields, in order: V gene, J gene, CDR3 protein.

>TRBV29-1|TRBJ2-1
CSVDQTYNEQFF
>TRBV5-1|TRBJ2-5
CASSLARALDQETQYF
>TRBV7-2|TRBJ2-1
CASSFRVGGGNEQFF
>TRBV11-2|TRBJ2-3
CASALAGEDTQYF
>TRBV20-1|TRBJ2-5
CSARAPRGTETQYF
>TRBV6-5|TRBJ2-7
CASSSSPGQSGEQYF
>TRBV12-3/TRBV12-4|TRBJ2-7
CASSLGAGAENEQYF
>TRBV15|TRBJ2-1
CATSYWDNEQFF
>TRBV30|TRBJ2-3
CAWSQGPDTQYF
>TRBV9|TRBJ2-1
CASSATSGRGNEQFF
>TRBV4-2|TRBJ1-2
CASSQRDRGRIGYTF
>TRBV6-1|TRBJ2-7
CASNRGGFIYEQYF
>TRBV9|TRBJ2-1
CASSVADHYNEQFF
>TRBV15|TRBJ2-4
CATSRGGGSNVQYF
>TRBV7-9|TRBJ2-7
CASSWDIGLAPYEQYF
>TRBV7-9|TRBJ2-6
CASSSSKSVAGANVLTF
>TRBV20-1|TRBJ2-5
CSARTYLYQETQYF
>TRBV20-1|TRBJ2-7
CSAAGSSSYEQYF
>TRBV7-9|TRBJ2-1
CASSTSQGSYNEQFF
>TRBV4-3|TRBJ2-3
CASSQEPSGPGTQYF
>TRBV6-2/TRBV6-3|TRBJ2-1
CASSYSMGRSSYNEQFF
>TRBV29-1|TRBJ2-5
CSVDRRNQETQYF
>TRBV7-2|TRBJ2-3
CASSPNPKTSGRLSDTQYF
>TRBV7-9|TRBJ2-4
CASSLVGVAKNIQYF
>TRBV29-1|TRBJ2-6
CSVERGTGAGANVPTF
>TRBV18|TRBJ1-4
CASSPAVVEEEKLFF
>TRBV9|TRBJ2-5
CASSGLAFGETQYF
>TRBV25-1|TRBJ2-3
CASSAGHADTQYF
>TRBV20-1|TRBJ2-1
CSARDFRRLAGEEHEQFF
>TRBV5-6|TRBJ2-3
CASSLRGVDTQYF
>TRBV4-1|-
CASSQVSSGRYNEQYF
>TRBV4-1|TRBJ1-5
CASSQDSGGDNQPQHF
>TRBV28|TRBJ2-3
CASSIEVPGGQYF
>TRBV6-5|TRBJ1-4
CASSYSLGGEGEKLFF
>TRBV5-1|TRBJ2-1
CASSLVAGGPVDEQFF
>TRBV4-1|TRBJ2-7
CASSFRQGASYEQYF
>TRBV28|-
CASAEGIQETQYF